This T cell receptor beta chain stems from a study of blood T cell repertoires in COVID-19. As for the study in general: PBMCs, B-cell-depleted T cells, or T cells provided the cDNA or gDNA that made up the material.

This CDR3 contains 13 residues. Germline CDR1 LGHDT, CDR2 YNNKEL (reference sequence). V was shortened by 2 bases and J by 7 bases, with 8 bases between the two germline ends. Clones were read by immunoSEQ multiplex PCR, and TCRdb kept only the in-frame ones, dropping some. Altogether 200,000 to 250,000 clones are present, roughly 80% being singletons, with the ten largest covering roughly 1.3%. Everyone who took part was roughly 18 to 89 years old, and they came from 24 US areas. The study assigned cohorts using participant-reported clinical history. V and J are TRBV3-1 (or the pseudogene TRBV3-2) and TRBJ2-2, with a weak D call TRBD1 (6 bases). Sequenced sample: PBMCs or T cells enriched from blood (not recorded which). The source is a woman aged 35 to 49 with acute COVID-19. The CDR3 loop reads CASSQKGGGELFF. CDR3 sequence (DNA): TGTGCCAGCAGCCAAAAAGGGGGCGGGGAGCTGTTTTTT.